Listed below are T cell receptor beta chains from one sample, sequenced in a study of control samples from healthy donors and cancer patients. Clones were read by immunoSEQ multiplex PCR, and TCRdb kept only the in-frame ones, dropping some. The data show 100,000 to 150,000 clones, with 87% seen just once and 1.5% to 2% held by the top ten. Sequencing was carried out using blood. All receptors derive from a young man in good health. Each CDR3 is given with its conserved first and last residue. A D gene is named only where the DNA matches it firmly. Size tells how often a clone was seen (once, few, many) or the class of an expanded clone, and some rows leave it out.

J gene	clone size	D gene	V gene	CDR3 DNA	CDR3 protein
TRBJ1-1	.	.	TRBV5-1	TGCGCCAGCAGCTTCCGGGAAAACACTGAAGCTTTCTTT	CASSFRENTEAFF
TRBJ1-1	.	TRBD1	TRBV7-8	TGTGCCAGCAGCTTTACAGGGGGCATGAACACTGAAGCTTTCTTT	CASSFTGGMNTEAFF
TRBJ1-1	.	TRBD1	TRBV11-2	TGTGCCAGCATTACTATAATACAGGGGGCGGCTGAAGCTTTCTTT	CASITIIQGAAEAFF
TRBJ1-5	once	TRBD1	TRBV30	TGTGCCTGGAGTGCGACAGGGGGCAATCAGCCCCAGCATTTT	CAWSATGGNQPQHF
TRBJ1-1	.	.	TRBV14	TGTGCCAGCAGCCAAGATCGTATAGGGTACAGAACGAACACTGAAGCTTTCTTT	CASSQDRIGYRTNTEAFF
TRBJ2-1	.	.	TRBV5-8	TGTGCCAGCAGTCCTAAAACTAGCTGGCAGTTCTTC	CASSPKTSWQFF
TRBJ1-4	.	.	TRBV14	TGTGCCAGCAGCCAAGATTGGGAAGGGGAGGGTGAAAAACTGTTTTTT	CASSQDWEGEGEKLFF
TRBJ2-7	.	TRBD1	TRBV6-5	TGTGCCAGCAGCCTTAACAGGGGTCCCTCCTACGAGCAGTACTTC	CASSLNRGPSYEQYF
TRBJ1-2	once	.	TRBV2	TGTGCCAGCAGTGACAGGGCTGGCTACACCTTC	CASSDRAGYTF
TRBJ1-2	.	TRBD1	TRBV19	TGTGCCAGTAGTACTCCCGGGACAGTCTATGGCTACACCTTC	CASSTPGTVYGYTF
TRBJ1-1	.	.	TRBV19	TGTGCCAGTACCCCCAGGTACACTGAAGCTTTCTTT	CASTPRYTEAFF